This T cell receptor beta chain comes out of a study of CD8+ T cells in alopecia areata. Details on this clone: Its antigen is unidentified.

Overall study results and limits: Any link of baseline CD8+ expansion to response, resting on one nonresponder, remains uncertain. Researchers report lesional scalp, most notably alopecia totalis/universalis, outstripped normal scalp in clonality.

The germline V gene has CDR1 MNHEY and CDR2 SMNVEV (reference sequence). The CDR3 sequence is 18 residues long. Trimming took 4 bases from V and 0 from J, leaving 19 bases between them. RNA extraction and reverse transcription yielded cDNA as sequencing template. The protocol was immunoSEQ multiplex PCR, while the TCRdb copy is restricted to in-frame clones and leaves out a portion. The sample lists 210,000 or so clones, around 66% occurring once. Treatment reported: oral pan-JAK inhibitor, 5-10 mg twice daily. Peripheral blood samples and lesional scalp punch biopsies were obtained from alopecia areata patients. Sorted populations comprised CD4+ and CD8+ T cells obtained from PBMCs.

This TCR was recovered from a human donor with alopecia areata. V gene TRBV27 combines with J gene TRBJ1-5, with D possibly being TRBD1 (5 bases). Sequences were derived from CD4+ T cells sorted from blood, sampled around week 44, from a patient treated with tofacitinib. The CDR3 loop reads CASSSIRGGLVSNQPQHF. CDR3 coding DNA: TGTGCCAGCAGTTCGATCCGGGGGGGACTGGTTAGCAATCAGCCCCAGCATTTT.